The 23 T cell receptor beta chains below were found in one sample sequenced in a study of blood T cells in healthy people across ages. A sample-barcoded 5' primer and a J-beta primer mix were used in a second PCR of about 6 to 11 cycles. MiXCR, run by TCRdb on the 5' RACE reads, gives a single entry per CDR3 protein. The data contain roughly 860,000 distinct CDR3 sequences, about 59% of them singletons. The sequenced sample consisted of blood. These TCRs come from a man aged 25-45 years in good health.

This clonotype has just a few counts. This chain links TRBV6-5 with TRBJ2-7; D possibly corresponds to TRBD2 (5 bases). Germline V CDR1 and CDR2: MNHEY, SVGAGI. The CDR3 length is 17 residues. Trimming removed 3 bases at V and 0 bases at J, with 18 bases between. This CDR3 reads CASSYSLQAGSSYEQYF. DNA of the CDR3: TGTGCCAGCAGTTATTCCCTCCAGGCGGGCAGCTCCTACGAGCAGTACTTC.

The V call is TRBV5-1, the J call TRBJ2-6; the match to TRBD1 covers 7 bases. V trimming: 4 bases; J trimming: 1 base; junction bases outside the gene matches: 8. Germline values: CDR1 SGHRS, CDR2 YFSETQ. The CDR3 loop spans 17 amino acids. This CDR3 is CASSPGTAPSGANVLTF. The DNA of the CDR3 is TGCGCCAGCAGCCCCGGGACAGCTCCTTCTGGGGCCAACGTCCTGACTTTC. Variable domain in full (rest from reference TRBV5-1 and TRBJ2-6): KAGVTQTPRYLIKTRGQQVTLSCSPISGHRSVSWYQQTPGQGLQFLFEYFSETQRNKGNFPGRFSGRQFSNSRSEMNVSTLELGDSALYLCASSPGTAPSGANVLTFGAGSRLTVL.

The genes are TRBV7-9 and TRBJ2-7; weak D call: TRBD1 (6 bases). Germline-derived CDR1 and CDR2 are SEHNR and FQNEAQ (reference sequence). Trimming cost V 5 bases and J 3 bases, with 20 bases left between them. The CDR3 contains 16 residues. CDR3 DNA sequence: TGTGCCAGCAGCCGAGCTGGTAACAGGGCCGTCTACGAGCAGTACTTC. This translates into CASSRAGNRAVYEQYF.

The chain couples TRBV5-1 to TRBJ2-7, with 12 bases fitting TRBD1. The V segment lost 3 bases and the J segment 7 bases; nucleotides outside the gene matches: 8. CDR3 length: 15 amino acids. Germline loops: CDR1 SGHRS, CDR2 YFSETQ. CDR3 in DNA: TGCGCCAGCAGCTCACCGGGACAGGGGGCTCTTGAGCAGTACTTC. Translating it yields CASSSPGQGALEQYF.

Comments on this clonotype: A junction end diverges from the germline sequence, so it may reflect a read error. The J gene is TRBJ2-6, the V gene TRBV4-2; D ambiguous. The CDR3 sequence is 14 residues long. Germline values: CDR1 LGHNA, CDR2 YNFKEQ. CDR3 nucleotides: TGTGCCAGCGGCCAAGATGGTGGGGCCAACGTCCTGACTTTC. Translated, it gives CASGQDGGANVLTF.

The CDR3 sequence: CASRPLAGIIYEQYF. As DNA, the CDR3 is TGTGCCAGCAGACCGCTAGCGGGGATCATCTACGAGCAGTACTTC. This chain links TRBV6-2 or TRBV6-3 with TRBJ2-7, with TRBD2 matching 9 bases. The V and J ends lost 6 bases and 3 bases, in that order; junction bases with no gene match: 9. The V gene's germline CDR1 is MNHEY and CDR2 SVGEGT. The CDR3 totals 15 residues.

This chain joins TRBV7-3 and TRBJ2-7; no clear D gene. The length of the CDR3 is 16 residues. CDR1 is SGHTA and CDR2 is FQGTGA in the germline V gene. V was pared by 0 bases and J by 3 bases, with 15 bases between. The CDR3, as DNA: TGTGCCAGCAGCTTAACTGGGGTGGGATCGAACTACGAGCAGTACTTC. Its protein is CASSLTGVGSNYEQYF.

This chain uses TRBV20-1 with TRBJ2-1, with 7 positions matching TRBD2. CDR3 length equals 15 residues. V lost 0 bases and J lost 9; bases outside the gene matches: 11. Germline loops: CDR1 DFQATT, CDR2 SNEGSKA (reference sequence). The CDR3 loop reads CSARDQRGGRGEQFF. The CDR3 DNA reads TGCAGTGCTAGAGATCAACGAGGCGGGAGAGGTGAGCAGTTCTTC.

The chain combines TRBV15 with TRBJ2-7, with D unresolved. Germline V CDR1 and CDR2: LNHNV, YYDKDF (reference sequence). The CDR3 is 12 amino acids. V dropped 8 bases and J dropped 3 bases, with 11 bases sitting between them. The CDR3 sequence: CATRRSDYEQYF. The CDR3 nucleotides read TGTGCCACCCGGCGGTCGGACTACGAGCAGTACTTC.

V and J are TRBV4-2 and TRBJ2-3; a weak D match, TRBD1 (6 bases). The CDR3 contains 15 residues. Per germline, CDR1 LGHNA and CDR2 YNFKEQ. V was shortened by 4 bases and J by 4 bases, with 15 bases between the two germline ends. CDR3 protein: CASSPQGTGADTQYF. In nucleotides, the CDR3 is TGTGCCAGCAGCCCACAGGGTACTGGGGCAGATACGCAGTATTTT.

The rearrangement joins TRBV13 to TRBJ2-5; D possibly uses TRBD1 or TRBD2 (5 bases each). The V and J ends lost 3 bases and 2 bases respectively, with 10 bases between them. Germline values: CDR1 PRHDT, CDR2 FYEKMQ (reference sequence). The CDR3 length is 14 residues. CDR3 nucleotide sequence: TGTGCCAGCAGCTTTACCGGGACGCAAGAGACCCAGTACTTC. The encoded protein is CASSFTGTQETQYF.

This clonotype showed up just once. The chain couples TRBV12-3 or TRBV12-4 to TRBJ2-3; D may be TRBD2 (7 bases). The CDR3 length is 16 residues. V lost 1 base and J 2 bases, leaving 13 bases between the germline ends. In DNA form, the CDR3 reads TGTGCCAGCAGTTTAGACGCGGGGGCAATCACAGATACGCAGTATTTT. It encodes CASSLDAGAITDTQYF.

The V call is TRBV20-1, the J call TRBJ2-7; 7 bases fit TRBD1. Germline V gene data show CDR1 as DFQATT and CDR2 as SNEGSKA (reference sequence). The CDR3 has 14 residues. Trimming cost V 6 bases and J 2 bases; bases outside gene matches: 10. The chain's CDR3 is CSAVRGLGTYEQYF. As DNA, the CDR3 is TGCAGTGCCGTAAGGGGGCTCGGTACCTACGAGCAGTACTTC.

The chain joins TRBV20-1 to TRBJ2-3; no clear D. V was shortened by 4 bases and J by 2 bases, with 13 bases between the two germline ends. Germline-derived CDR1 and CDR2 are DFQATT and SNEGSKA (reference sequence). The CDR3 has 14 amino acids. CDR3 bases: TGCAGTGCTATCGGGCAGGTCTTCACAGATACGCAGTATTTT. This codes for CSAIGQVFTDTQYF.

This rearrangement joins TRBV2 to TRBJ1-5; weak D call: TRBD1 (6 bases). The CDR3 spans 15 residues. V was trimmed by 1 base and J by 5 bases, leaving 12 bases between them. CDR1 and CDR2 (germline): SNHLY, FYNNEI. The CDR3 DNA is TGTGCCAGCAGTGAAGGCAGGGGACGATATCAGCCCCAGCATTTT. Translating gives CASSEGRGRYQPQHF.

This chain connects TRBV20-1 to TRBJ1-6; TRBD1 matches 8 bases. J gave up 10 bases and V 3 bases, and 5 bases lay outside the gene matches. Looked up from germline, CDR1 is DFQATT and CDR2 is SNEGSKA (reference sequence). There are 13 residues in the CDR3. The CDR3 reads CSARAQGASPLHF. The CDR3 DNA sequence: TGCAGTGCTAGGGCCCAGGGGGCGTCACCCCTCCACTTT.

This chain connects TRBV7-2 to TRBJ2-1, with D possibly matching TRBD2 (5 bases). Trimming took off 4 bases at V and 8 bases at J, with 12 bases between the two ends. The germline gives CDR1 SGHTA, CDR2 FQGNSA. The CDR3 loop spans 13 amino acids. Here the CDR3 DNA reads TGTGCCAGCAGCTCAGGAGGAGGCTATGAGCAGTTCTTC. Residues: CASSSGGGYEQFF.

This chain joins TRBV3-1 and TRBJ2-1, with TRBD2 matching 8 bases. Germline V gives CDR1 LGHDT, CDR2 YNNKEL (reference sequence). V lost 0 bases, J lost 1 base, and 8 bases stayed unmatched. This CDR3 is 18 amino acids long. The CDR3 spells CASSQDVGGGTSYNEQFF. Written as DNA, the CDR3 is TGTGCCAGCAGCCAAGATGTTGGCGGGGGGACGTCCTACAATGAGCAGTTCTTC.

This chain links TRBV6-2 or TRBV6-3 with TRBJ2-7; 7 nucleotides match TRBD1. CDR1 and CDR2 (germline): MNHEY, SVGEGT. J gave up 5 bases and V 7 bases, and 17 bases lay outside the gene matches. The CDR3 spans 16 residues. The DNA of the CDR3 is TGTGCCAGCACGCTAACGCCCGGGACAGTGATCGACGAGCAGTACTTC. It specifies CASTLTPGTVIDEQYF.

This clonotype was counted between two and nine times. This chain links TRBV29-1 with TRBJ2-6; the D gene is possibly TRBD2 (5 bases). The CDR3 runs 16 residues. Between the trimmed V and J ends, which lost 5 bases and 1 base, there was a span of 15 bases. CDR1 is SQVTM, CDR2 ANQGSEA, per germline. CDR3: CSVYSGLGSGANVLTF. CDR3 nucleotide sequence: TGCAGCGTTTACAGCGGATTGGGGTCTGGGGCCAACGTCCTGACTTTC.

The V and J genes are TRBV11-1 and TRBJ2-3; D not certain. This CDR3 has 14 residues. The ends were cut back, 1 base at V and 4 bases at J, with 9 bases in the middle. Germline V gene lookup returns CDR1 SGHAT and CDR2 FQDESV (reference sequence). CDR3 in amino acids: CASSLGSRADTQYF. In DNA form, the CDR3 reads TGTGCCAGCAGCTTAGGATCAAGGGCAGATACGCAGTATTTT.

The V and J genes are TRBV18 and TRBJ2-1; D may be TRBD1 or TRBD2 (5 bases each). Germline V gene data show CDR1 as KGHSH and CDR2 as LQKENI. The CDR3 spans 16 residues. V was clipped by 2 bases and J by 5 bases, with 16 bases between them. The CDR3: CASSPNYRDRNNEQFF. DNA for the CDR3: TGTGCCAGCTCACCAAACTACCGGGACCGCAACAATGAGCAGTTCTTC.

The rearrangement links TRBV29-1 to TRBJ2-1, with TRBD2 identical over 9 bases. The V segment lost 8 bases and the J segment 1 base; nucleotides outside the gene matches: 6. Germline CDR1 and CDR2: SQVTM and ANQGSEA. The CDR3 totals 14 residues. CDR3: CSLSSGGSYNEQFF. The CDR3 bases are TGCAGCTTAAGCAGCGGGGGGTCCTACAATGAGCAGTTCTTC.